This TCR beta chain was documented in a study of identifying expanded T cells in peripheral blood. Here immunoSEQ multiplex PCR was the method, and the copy in TCRdb shows in-frame clones only, minus some. This sample yields about 82,000 clones, of which 70% to 90% are seen a single time; around 7% belongs to the top ten. Per germline, CDR1 MNHNS and CDR2 SASEGT. V gave up 5 bases and J gave up 4 bases; unmatched junction bases: 3. The CDR3 spans 13 residues. Sequenced: blood. The receptor was isolated from a person aged 18 to 70 in good health. V and J are TRBV6-1 and TRBJ2-7, with TRBD1 identical over 9 bases. CDR3 in DNA: TGTGCCAGCAGTCGGGACAGGGATTACGAGCAGTACTTC. Protein sequence: CASSRDRDYEQYF.